The T cell receptor (beta chain) described here comes from a study of blood T cells in healthy people across ages. Combining a sample-barcoded 5' primer with a J-beta primer mix, a second PCR ran for roughly 6 to 12 cycles. Using its own MiXCR run on the 5' RACE reads, TCRdb lists one record per CDR3 protein. Altogether 650,000 or so distinct CDR3 sequences are present, 45% to 60% being singletons, with the ten largest covering roughly 14%. The CDR3 runs 16 residues. The ends were cut back, 3 bases at V and 1 base at J, with 14 bases in the middle. CDR1 is SEHNR, CDR2 FQNEAQ, per germline (reference sequence).

This TCR was sampled from a woman of 80 years or more in good health. Sequencing used blood. The rearrangement joins TRBV7-9 to TRBJ2-3; the D gene is possibly TRBD2 (6 bases). CDR3 sequence (DNA): TGTGCCAGCAGCTTGTGGCGGGGTGGTGGCACAGATACGCAGTATTTT. Translation gives CASSLWRGGGTDTQYF.